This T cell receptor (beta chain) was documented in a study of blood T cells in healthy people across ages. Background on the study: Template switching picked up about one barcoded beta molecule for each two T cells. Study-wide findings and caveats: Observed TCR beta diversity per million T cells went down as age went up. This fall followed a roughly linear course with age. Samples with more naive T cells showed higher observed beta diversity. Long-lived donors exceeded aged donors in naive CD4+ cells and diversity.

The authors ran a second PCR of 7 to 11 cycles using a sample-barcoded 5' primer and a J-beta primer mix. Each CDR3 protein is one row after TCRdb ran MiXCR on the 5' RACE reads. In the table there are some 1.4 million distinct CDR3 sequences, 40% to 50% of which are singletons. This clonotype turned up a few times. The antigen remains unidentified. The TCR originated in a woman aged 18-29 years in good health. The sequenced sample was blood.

The CDR3 region has the DNA TGTGCCAGCAGCCAAGTGGGGCTAGCGGGAGACGAGCAGTACTTC. This translates into CASSQVGLAGDEQYF. This chain joins TRBV4-2 and TRBJ2-4; 10 bases fit TRBD2. The DNA end favors TRBJ2-7, so the J call may be wrong. The CDR3 contains 15 residues. From germline, CDR1 is LGHNA and CDR2 YNFKEQ.